Listed here are 22 T cell receptor beta chains from one sample, sequenced in a study of PD-1 blockade in classical Hodgkin lymphoma. As to time point: cycle 4 day 1 (C4D1), after more than five weeks of nivolumab. Each patient relapsed following autologous stem cell transplantation, and prior brentuximab vedotin exposure differed. Thawed PBMCs yielded CD4+ T cells through magnetic negative selection. Sequenced by immunoSEQ multiplex PCR; TCRdb stores in-frame clones only, minus some. The sample consists of fewer than 25,000 clones, approximately 87% of them appearing once. The input for sequencing was CD4+ T cells from blood, taken before the fourth cycle of nivolumab. These receptors all come from a human donor with classical Hodgkin lymphoma.

This clone appeared a few times. V usage is TRBV7-2 and J usage is TRBJ1-2, with 9 nucleotides matching TRBD1. The CDR3 consists of 17 residues. The ends lost 5 bases at V and 4 bases at J; junction bases unmatched: 14. In germline, CDR1 is SGHTA, CDR2 FQGNSA. CDR3 sequence: CASSPKAGTGSSYGYTF. The CDR3 DNA is TGTGCCAGCAGCCCTAAAGCCGGGACAGGGTCGAGCTATGGCTACACCTTC.

This chain links TRBV18 with TRBJ2-7, with a possible D match to TRBD2 (7 bases). This CDR3 is built from 14 residues. Germline loops: CDR1 KGHSH, CDR2 LQKENI. V was cut by 1 base and J by 3 bases, with 10 bases left in between. CDR3 residues: CASSPQGGLYEQYF. In nucleotides, the CDR3 is TGTGCCAGCTCACCACAGGGGGGGCTCTACGAGCAGTACTTC.

The chain uses TRBV7-2 and TRBJ2-1, with TRBD2 as a possible D gene (5 bases). Per germline, CDR1 SGHTA and CDR2 FQGNSA. This CDR3 is 11 amino acids long. The V end was cut by 4 bases, the J end by 7 bases, with 5 bases between. CDR3 nucleotide sequence: TGTGCCAGCAGCTGGAGGAATGAGCAGTTCTTC. Encoded protein: CASSWRNEQFF.

V gene TRBV10-1 combines with J gene TRBJ2-1; 8 bases are shared with TRBD2. V was pared by 6 bases and J by 3 bases, with 19 bases of the junction left unmatched. CDR1 and CDR2 from the germline V gene are WNHNN and SYGVQD (reference sequence). This CDR3 region has 19 residues. The CDR3 here is CASSHVDKREPSDYNEQFF. CDR3 sequence (DNA): TGCGCCAGCAGCCACGTTGACAAGCGGGAGCCGTCAGACTACAATGAGCAGTTCTTC.

The V and J genes are TRBV9 and TRBJ1-2; D gene ambiguous. V gave up 0 bases and J gave up 6 bases, with 18 bases separating them. This CDR3 contains 16 residues. Per germline, CDR1 SGDLS and CDR2 YYNGEE. The CDR3 spells CASSVAGRSYIDGYTF. CDR3 bases: TGTGCCAGCAGCGTAGCCGGCAGGAGCTATATTGATGGCTACACCTTC.

This chain links TRBV13 with TRBJ1-6; TRBD1 matches at 9 bases. The CDR3 totals 17 residues. Trimming removed 5 bases from V and 0 bases from J; junction bases left unmatched: 5. The germline V gene has CDR1 PRHDT and CDR2 FYEKMQ (reference sequence). The chain's CDR3 is CASSRGTGSSYNSPLHF. Written as DNA, the CDR3 is TGTGCCAGCAGCCGGGGGACAGGGAGCTCCTATAATTCACCCCTCCACTTT. Filled out from reference TRBV13 and TRBJ1-6, the complete variable domain reads AAGVIQSPRHLIKEKRETATLKCYPIPRHDTVYWYQQGPGQDPQFLISFYEKMQSDKGSIPDRFSAQQFSDYHSELNMSSLELGDSALYFCASSRGTGSSYNSPLHFGNGTRLTVT.

The chain has TRBV10-2 and TRBJ1-2, with 9 nucleotides matching TRBD1. In germline, CDR1 is WSHSY, CDR2 SAAADI. J lost 4 bases, V lost 4 bases, and 4 bases had no gene match. The CDR3 spans 14 residues. The CDR3 loop reads CASSGTGVSYGYTF. CDR3 nucleotide sequence: TGCGCCAGCAGTGGGACAGGGGTGAGCTATGGCTACACCTTC.

The rearrangement links TRBV4-1 to TRBJ2-7; D is undetermined. CDR1 is MGHRA and CDR2 is YSYEKL in the germline V gene. Between the trimmed V and J ends, which lost 3 bases and 2 bases, there was a span of 8 bases. The CDR3 contains 13 residues. The CDR3 is CASSQTPAYEQYF. For the CDR3, the DNA is TGCGCCAGCAGCCAGACCCCTGCCTACGAGCAGTACTTC.

The V call is TRBV5-5, the J call TRBJ1-1, with TRBD1 as a possible D gene (5 bases). V shed 0 bases and J shed 0 bases, with 6 bases lying between them. Germline assignment: CDR1 SGHKS and CDR2 YYEKEE (reference sequence). The CDR3 loop spans 14 amino acids. CDR3 nucleotides: TGTGCCAGCAGCTTGGGACAGATGAACACTGAAGCTTTCTTT. It is translated as CASSLGQMNTEAFF. Drawing the rest from reference TRBV5-5 and TRBJ1-1, the complete variable domain is DAGVTQSPTHLIKTRGQQVTLRCSPISGHKSVSWYQQVLGQGPQFIFQYYEKEERGRGNFPDRFSARQFPNYSSELNVNALLLGDSALYLCASSLGQMNTEAFFGQGTRLTVV.

This sequence joins TRBV9 and TRBJ2-2; D gene unclear. Trimming shortened V by 1 base and J by 4 bases, and 5 bases separated the two germline ends. The CDR3 has 13 residues. CDR1 is SGDLS and CDR2 is YYNGEE in the germline V gene. DNA for the CDR3: TGTGCCAGCAGCGTATATGGCACCGGGGAGCTGTTTTTT. Its translation: CASSVYGTGELFF.

This clone showed up just once. This chain joins TRBV5-4 and TRBJ2-7; 7 nucleotides align to TRBD1. Unmatched junction bases numbered 3, after V lost 4 bases and J lost 2 bases. The CDR3 has 13 residues. Germline assignment: CDR1 SGHNT and CDR2 YYREEE (reference sequence). The chain's CDR3 is CASSRQGTYEQYF. The CDR3 DNA follows: TGTGCCAGCAGCCGACAGGGTACCTACGAGCAGTACTTC. Full variable domain (outside the CDR3, taken from reference TRBV5-4 and TRBJ2-7): ETGVTQSPTHLIKTRGQQVTLRCSSQSGHNTVSWYQQALGQGPQFIFQYYREEENGRGNFPPRFSGLQFPNYSSELNVNALELDDSALYLCASSRQGTYEQYFGPGTRLTVT.

V gene TRBV6-4 combines with J gene TRBJ2-1; TRBD2 is a possible D gene (6 bases). CDR3 length: 16 amino acids. Per germline, CDR1 MRHNA and CDR2 SNTAGT. V was cut by 3 bases and J by 8 bases, with 20 bases left in between. The DNA of the CDR3 is TGTGCCAGCAGTGAGCCTGACGGTGGGCGGGATGATGAGCAGTTCTTC. Translation gives CASSEPDGGRDDEQFF.

The V gene is TRBV7-9, the J gene TRBJ2-7; 8 bases agree with TRBD1. V lost 2 bases and J lost 3; bases outside the gene matches: 3. CDR1 and CDR2 (germline): SEHNR, FQNEAQ (reference sequence). The CDR3 is made up of 14 amino acids. The CDR3 reads CASSLSGTGYEQYF. The CDR3 nucleotides read TGTGCCAGCAGCTTATCCGGGACAGGCTACGAGCAGTACTTC.

The rearrangement joins TRBV5-1 to TRBJ1-1; 8 nucleotides match TRBD1. The CDR3 is 14 residues long. In germline, CDR1 is SGHRS, CDR2 YFSETQ. V dropped 4 bases and J dropped 9; count of bases not matched to a gene: 11. CDR3 nucleotide sequence: TGCGCCAGCAGCCTAGAGACAGGGGAGGGGAAAGCTTTCTTT. Protein: CASSLETGEGKAFF.

The chain recombines TRBV7-6 with TRBJ2-2; D is unclear. The CDR3 spans 13 residues. CDR1 and CDR2 (germline): SGHVS, FNYEAQ. Trimming shortened V by 1 base and J by 6 bases, and 6 bases separated the two germline ends. The CDR3 DNA is TGTGCCAGCAGCTTAGGCCCGTCCGGGGAGCTGTTTTTT. As protein: CASSLGPSGELFF.

The table lists this clone with a few counts. The J gene is TRBJ1-1, the V gene TRBV10-3; D possibly corresponds to TRBD1 (5 bases). Looked up from germline, CDR1 is ENHRY and CDR2 is SYGVKD. The CDR3 spans 14 residues. The ends were cut back, 6 bases at V and 1 base at J, with 12 bases in the middle. The CDR3 spells CAIRTPGRNTEAFF. CDR3 DNA: TGTGCCATCAGAACCCCGGGACGGAACACTGAAGCTTTCTTT.

The CDR3 region is CASSPGPGREQFF. The CDR3 DNA reads as TGTGCCAGCAGCCCGGGACCGGGCAGAGAGCAGTTCTTC. This chain links TRBV28 with TRBJ2-1; D tentatively reads TRBD1 or TRBD2 (5 bases each). Germline V lookup: CDR1 MDHEN, CDR2 SYDVKM. The V gene lost 6 bases and the J gene lost 10 bases, with 16 bases spanning the gap. The CDR3 contains 13 residues.

This chain uses TRBV4-1 with TRBJ2-3; 7 bases fit TRBD1. The CDR3 is made up of 14 amino acids. Germline CDR1 MGHRA, CDR2 YSYEKL. V was clipped by 4 bases and J by 6 bases; unmatched bases: 7. The DNA for the CDR3 is TGCGCCAGCAGCCGGGACAGACCCGATGATACGCAGTATTTT. Amino acid sequence: CASSRDRPDDTQYF.

The chain combines TRBV7-3 with TRBJ2-1; TRBD2 agrees at 7 bases. Germline V lookup: CDR1 SGHTA, CDR2 FQGTGA. V shed 4 bases, J shed 0 bases, and the junction held 3 bases outside the gene matches. The CDR3 has 15 amino acids. The CDR3 sequence is CASSSSGNSYNEQFF. Here the CDR3 DNA reads TGTGCCAGCAGCTCTAGCGGAAACTCCTACAATGAGCAGTTCTTC.

The chain uses TRBV28 and TRBJ2-5, with a possible D match to TRBD2 (6 bases). V gave up 2 bases and J gave up 6 bases, with 7 bases separating them. This CDR3 region has 12 residues. Germline values: CDR1 MDHEN, CDR2 SYDVKM. This chain's CDR3 is CASSLAGKTQYF. The CDR3 DNA is TGTGCCAGCAGTTTAGCGGGGAAGACCCAGTACTTC. The whole variable domain, remainder taken from reference TRBV28 and TRBJ2-5, is DVKVTQSSRYLVKRTGEKVFLECVQDMDHENMFWYRQDPGLGLRLIYFSYDVKMKEKGDIPEGYSVSREKKERFSLILESASTNQTSMYLCASSLAGKTQYFGPGTRLLVL.

The chain has TRBV6-1 and TRBJ2-2; the match to TRBD2 covers 8 bases. The CDR3 consists of 14 residues. V lost 7 bases to trimming and J lost 2 bases; unmatched junction nucleotides: 3. Germline V gene sequence: CDR1 MNHNS, CDR2 SASEGT. CDR3 sequence: CASTGRANTGELFF. Written as DNA, the CDR3 is TGTGCCAGCACCGGGAGGGCCAACACCGGGGAGCTGTTTTTT.

CDR3: CASSDLGLAKNIQYF. Written as DNA, the CDR3 is TGTGCCAGCAGTGATTTGGGACTAGCCAAAAACATTCAGTACTTC. The V call is TRBV2, the J call TRBJ2-4; tentatively, D is TRBD2 (6 bases). This CDR3 is 15 amino acids long. In germline, CDR1 is SNHLY, CDR2 FYNNEI. V lost 3 bases and J lost 0, with 9 bases in between.